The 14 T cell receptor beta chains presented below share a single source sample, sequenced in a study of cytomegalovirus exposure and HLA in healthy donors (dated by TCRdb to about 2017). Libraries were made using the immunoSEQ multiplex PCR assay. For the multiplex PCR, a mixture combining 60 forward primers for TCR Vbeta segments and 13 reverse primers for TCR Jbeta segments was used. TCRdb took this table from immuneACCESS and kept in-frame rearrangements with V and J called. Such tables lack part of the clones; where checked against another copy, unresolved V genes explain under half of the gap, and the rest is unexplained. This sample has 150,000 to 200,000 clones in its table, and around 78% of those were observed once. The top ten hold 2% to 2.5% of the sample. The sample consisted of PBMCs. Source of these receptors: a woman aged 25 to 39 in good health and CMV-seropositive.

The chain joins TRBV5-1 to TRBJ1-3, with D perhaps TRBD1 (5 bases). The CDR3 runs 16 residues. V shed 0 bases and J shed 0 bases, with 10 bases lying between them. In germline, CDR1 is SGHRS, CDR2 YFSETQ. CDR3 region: CASSLGGTSSGNTIYF. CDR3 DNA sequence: TGCGCCAGCAGCTTGGGGGGGACTTCCTCTGGAAACACCATATATTTT.

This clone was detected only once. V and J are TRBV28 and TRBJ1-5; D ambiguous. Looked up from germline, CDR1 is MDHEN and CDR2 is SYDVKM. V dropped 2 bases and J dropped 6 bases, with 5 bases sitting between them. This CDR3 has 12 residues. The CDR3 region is CASSLVSQPQHF. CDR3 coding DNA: TGTGCCAGCAGTTTAGTCAGTCAGCCCCAGCATTTT. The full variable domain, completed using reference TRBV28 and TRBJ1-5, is DVKVTQSSRYLVKRTGEKVFLECVQDMDHENMFWYRQDPGLGLRLIYFSYDVKMKEKGDIPEGYSVSREKKERFSLILESASTNQTSMYLCASSLVSQPQHFGDGTRLSIL.

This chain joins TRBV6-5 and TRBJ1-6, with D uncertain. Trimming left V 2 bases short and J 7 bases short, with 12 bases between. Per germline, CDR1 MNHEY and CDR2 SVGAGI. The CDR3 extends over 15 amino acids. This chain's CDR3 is CASSYSGSENSPLHF. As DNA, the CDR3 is TGTGCCAGCAGTTACAGCGGATCCGAGAATTCACCCCTCCACTTT.

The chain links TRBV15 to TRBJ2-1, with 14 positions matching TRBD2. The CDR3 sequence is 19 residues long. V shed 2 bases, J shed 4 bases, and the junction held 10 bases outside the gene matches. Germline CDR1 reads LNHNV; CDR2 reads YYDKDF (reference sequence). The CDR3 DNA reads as TGTGCCACCAGCAGATCGACTAGCGGGGGGGCCAAGTCTTACAATGAGCAGTTCTTC. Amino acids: CATSRSTSGGAKSYNEQFF.

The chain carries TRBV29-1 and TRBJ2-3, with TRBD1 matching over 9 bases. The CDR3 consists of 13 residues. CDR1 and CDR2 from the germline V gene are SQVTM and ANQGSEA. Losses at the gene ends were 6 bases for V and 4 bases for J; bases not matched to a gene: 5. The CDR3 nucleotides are TGCAGCGTGAGGGACAGGGAGGCAGATACGCAGTATTTT. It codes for CSVRDREADTQYF.

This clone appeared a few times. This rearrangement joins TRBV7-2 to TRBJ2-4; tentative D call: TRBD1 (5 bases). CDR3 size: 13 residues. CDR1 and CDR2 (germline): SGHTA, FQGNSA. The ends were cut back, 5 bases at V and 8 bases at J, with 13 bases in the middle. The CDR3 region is CASSPLRGYIQYF. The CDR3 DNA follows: TGTGCCAGCAGCCCGTTAAGGGGATACATTCAGTACTTC.

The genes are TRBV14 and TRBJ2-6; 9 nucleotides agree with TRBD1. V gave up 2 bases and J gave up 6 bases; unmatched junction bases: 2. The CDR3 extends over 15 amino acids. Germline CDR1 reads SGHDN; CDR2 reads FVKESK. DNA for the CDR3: TGTGCCAGCAGCCAACGACAGGGGGTGGCCAACGTCCTGACTTTC. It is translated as CASSQRQGVANVLTF.

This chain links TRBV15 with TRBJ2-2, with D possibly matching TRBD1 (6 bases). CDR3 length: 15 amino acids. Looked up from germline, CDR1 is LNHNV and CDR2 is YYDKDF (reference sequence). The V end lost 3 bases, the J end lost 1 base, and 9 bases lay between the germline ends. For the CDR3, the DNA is TGTGCCACCAGCAGTTACAGGGAGAACACCGGGGAGCTGTTTTTT. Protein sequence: CATSSYRENTGELFF. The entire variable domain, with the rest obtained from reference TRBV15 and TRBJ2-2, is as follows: DAMVIQNPRYQVTQFGKPVTLSCSQTLNHNVMYWYQQKSSQAPKLLFHYYDKDFNNEADTPDNFQSRRPNTSFCFLDIRSPGLGDTAMYLCATSSYRENTGELFFGEGSRLTVL.

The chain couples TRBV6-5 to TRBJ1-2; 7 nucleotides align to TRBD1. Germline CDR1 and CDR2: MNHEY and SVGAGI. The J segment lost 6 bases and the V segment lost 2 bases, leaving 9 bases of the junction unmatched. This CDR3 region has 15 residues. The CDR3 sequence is CASSYPETGWHGYTF. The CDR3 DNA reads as TGTGCCAGCAGTTACCCTGAGACAGGGTGGCATGGCTACACCTTC.

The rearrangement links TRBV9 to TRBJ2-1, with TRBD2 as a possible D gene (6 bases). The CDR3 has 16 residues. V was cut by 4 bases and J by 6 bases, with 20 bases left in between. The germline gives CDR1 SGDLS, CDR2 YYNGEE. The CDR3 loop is CASSQFDLANSNEQFF. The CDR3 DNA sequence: TGTGCCAGCAGCCAGTTCGACCTAGCGAACAGCAATGAGCAGTTCTTC.

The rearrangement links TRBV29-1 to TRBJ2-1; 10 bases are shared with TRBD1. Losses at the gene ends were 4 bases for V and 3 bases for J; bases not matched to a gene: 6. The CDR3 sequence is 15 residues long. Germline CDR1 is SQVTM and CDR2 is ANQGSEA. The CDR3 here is CSVGRGQGLYNEQFF. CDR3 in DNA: TGCAGCGTTGGGAGGGGACAGGGGCTCTACAATGAGCAGTTCTTC.

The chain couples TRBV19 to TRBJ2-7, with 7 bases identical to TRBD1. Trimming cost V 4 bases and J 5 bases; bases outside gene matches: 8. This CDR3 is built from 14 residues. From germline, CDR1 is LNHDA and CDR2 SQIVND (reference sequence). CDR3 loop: CASSKVTGWHEQYF. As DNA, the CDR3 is TGTGCCAGTAGTAAAGTGACAGGGTGGCACGAGCAGTACTTC.

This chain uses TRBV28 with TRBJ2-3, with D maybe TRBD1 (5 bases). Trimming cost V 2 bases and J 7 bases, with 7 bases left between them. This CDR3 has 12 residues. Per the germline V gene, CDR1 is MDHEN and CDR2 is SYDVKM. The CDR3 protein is CASSLKGHTQYF. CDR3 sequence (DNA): TGTGCCAGCAGTTTAAAGGGGCATACGCAGTATTTT.

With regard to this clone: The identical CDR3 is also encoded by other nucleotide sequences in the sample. The CDR3 is CASSLPGSSNQPQHF. The CDR3 DNA is TGTGCCAGCAGTTTACCAGGCAGTAGCAATCAGCCCCAGCATTTT. This chain links TRBV28 with TRBJ1-5; no firm D call. Deletions cut 2 bases from V and 0 bases from J, with 8 bases between. The CDR3 runs to 15 residues. CDR1 and CDR2 (germline): MDHEN, SYDVKM.